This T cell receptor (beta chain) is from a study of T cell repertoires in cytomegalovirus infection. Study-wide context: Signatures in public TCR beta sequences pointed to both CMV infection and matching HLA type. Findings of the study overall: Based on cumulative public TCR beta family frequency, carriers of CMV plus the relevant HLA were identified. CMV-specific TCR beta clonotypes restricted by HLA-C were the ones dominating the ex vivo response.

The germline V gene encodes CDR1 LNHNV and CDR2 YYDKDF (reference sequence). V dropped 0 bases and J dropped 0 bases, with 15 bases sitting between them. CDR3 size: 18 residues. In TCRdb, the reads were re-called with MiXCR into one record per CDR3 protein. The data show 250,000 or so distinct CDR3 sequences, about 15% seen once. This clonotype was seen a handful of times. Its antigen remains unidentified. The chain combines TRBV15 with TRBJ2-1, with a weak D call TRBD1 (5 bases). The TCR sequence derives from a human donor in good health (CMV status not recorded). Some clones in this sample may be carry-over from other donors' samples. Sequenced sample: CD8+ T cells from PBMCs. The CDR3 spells CATSRDPQGRHSYNEQFF. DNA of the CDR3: TGTGCCACCAGCAGAGACCCCCAGGGAAGGCACTCCTACAATGAGCAGTTCTTC.